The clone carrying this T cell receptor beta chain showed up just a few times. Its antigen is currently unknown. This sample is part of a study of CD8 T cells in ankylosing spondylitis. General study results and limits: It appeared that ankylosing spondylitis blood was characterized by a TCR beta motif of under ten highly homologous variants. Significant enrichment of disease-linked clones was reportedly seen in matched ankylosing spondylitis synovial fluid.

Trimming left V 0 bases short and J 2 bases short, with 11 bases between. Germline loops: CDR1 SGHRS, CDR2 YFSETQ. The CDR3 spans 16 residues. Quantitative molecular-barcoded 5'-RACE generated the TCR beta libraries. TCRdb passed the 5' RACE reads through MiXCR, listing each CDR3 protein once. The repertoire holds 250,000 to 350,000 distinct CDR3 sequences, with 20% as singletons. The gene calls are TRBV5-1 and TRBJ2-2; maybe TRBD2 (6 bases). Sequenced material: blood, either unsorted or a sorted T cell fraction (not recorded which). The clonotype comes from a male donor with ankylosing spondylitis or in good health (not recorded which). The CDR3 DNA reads TGCGCCAGCAGCTTGGATGCTAGCGTTAACACCGGGGAGCTGTTTTTT. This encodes CASSLDASVNTGELFF.